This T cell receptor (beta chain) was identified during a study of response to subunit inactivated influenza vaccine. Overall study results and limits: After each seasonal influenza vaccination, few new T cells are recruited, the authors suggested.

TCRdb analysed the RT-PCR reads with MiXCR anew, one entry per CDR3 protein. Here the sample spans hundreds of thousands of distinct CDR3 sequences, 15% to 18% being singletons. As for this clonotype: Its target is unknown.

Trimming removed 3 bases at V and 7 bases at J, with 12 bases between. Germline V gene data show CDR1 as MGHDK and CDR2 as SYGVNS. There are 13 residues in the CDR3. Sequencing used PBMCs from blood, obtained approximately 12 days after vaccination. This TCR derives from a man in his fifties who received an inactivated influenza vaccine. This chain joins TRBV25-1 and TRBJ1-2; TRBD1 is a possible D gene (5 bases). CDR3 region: CASSEGRGVGYTF. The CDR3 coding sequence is TGTGCCAGCAGTGAGGGACGGGGAGTTGGCTACACCTTC.